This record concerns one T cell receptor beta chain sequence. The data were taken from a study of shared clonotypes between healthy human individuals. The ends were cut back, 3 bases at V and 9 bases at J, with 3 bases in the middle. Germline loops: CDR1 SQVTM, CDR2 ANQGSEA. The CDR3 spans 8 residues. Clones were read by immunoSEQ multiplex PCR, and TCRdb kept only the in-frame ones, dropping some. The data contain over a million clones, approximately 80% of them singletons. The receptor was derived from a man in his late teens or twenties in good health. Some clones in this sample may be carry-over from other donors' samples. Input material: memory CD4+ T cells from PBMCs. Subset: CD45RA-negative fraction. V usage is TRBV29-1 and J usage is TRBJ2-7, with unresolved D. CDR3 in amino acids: CSVEGQYF. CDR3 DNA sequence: TGCAGCGTTGAGGGGCAGTACTTC.